This T cell receptor beta chain appears in the sequencing data of a study of shared clonotypes between healthy human individuals. The protocol was immunoSEQ multiplex PCR, while the TCRdb copy is restricted to in-frame clones and leaves out a portion. The sample has about half a million clones; approximately 84% are singletons. For this clone: The antigen remains unidentified.

The CDR3 loop spans 13 amino acids. The V end lost 9 bases, the J end lost 2 bases, and 13 bases lay between the germline ends. Germline CDR1 LNHDA, CDR2 SQIVND (reference sequence). Study outcomes and limitations: Only a few donors were included, so the genetic and exposure-history diversity represented was limited.

The sequenced sample was PBMCs. The V and J genes are TRBV19 and TRBJ1-2; D unclear. The sequence derives from a woman aged 40-49 years in good health. Some clones in this sample may be carry-over from other donors' samples. CDR3 region: CASNRDENYGYTF. The DNA of the CDR3 is TGTGCCAGCAACAGAGACGAAAACTATGGCTACACCTTC.